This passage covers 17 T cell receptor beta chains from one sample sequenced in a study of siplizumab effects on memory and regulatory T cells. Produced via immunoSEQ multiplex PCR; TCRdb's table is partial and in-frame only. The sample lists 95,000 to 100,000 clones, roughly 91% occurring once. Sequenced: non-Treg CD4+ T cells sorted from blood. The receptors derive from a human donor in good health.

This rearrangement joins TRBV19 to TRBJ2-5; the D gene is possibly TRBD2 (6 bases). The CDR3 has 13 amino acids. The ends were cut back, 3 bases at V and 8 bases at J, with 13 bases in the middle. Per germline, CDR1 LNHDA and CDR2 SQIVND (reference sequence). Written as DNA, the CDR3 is TGTGCCAGTAGTATCTTACCCGGGAGAACCCAGTACTTC. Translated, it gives CASSILPGRTQYF.

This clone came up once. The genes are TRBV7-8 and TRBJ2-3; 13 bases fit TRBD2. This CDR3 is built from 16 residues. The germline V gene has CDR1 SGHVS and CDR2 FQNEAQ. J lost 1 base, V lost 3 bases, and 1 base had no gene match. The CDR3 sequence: CASSFGLAGGTDTQYF. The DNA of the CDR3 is TGTGCCAGCAGCTTTGGACTAGCGGGAGGCACAGATACGCAGTATTTT. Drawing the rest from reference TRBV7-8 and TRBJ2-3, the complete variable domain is GAGVSQSPRYKVAKRGQDVALRCDPISGHVSLFWYQQALGQGPEFLTYFQNEAQLDKSGLPSDRFFAERPEGSVSTLKIQRTQQEDSAVYLCASSFGLAGGTDTQYFGPGTRLTVL.

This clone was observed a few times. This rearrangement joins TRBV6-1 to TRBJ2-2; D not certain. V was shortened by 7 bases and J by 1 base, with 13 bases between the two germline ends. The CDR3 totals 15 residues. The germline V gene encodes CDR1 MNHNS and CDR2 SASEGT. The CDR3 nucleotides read TGTGCCAGCACTGCGTGGGATGAGAACACCGGGGAGCTGTTTTTT. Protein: CASTAWDENTGELFF.

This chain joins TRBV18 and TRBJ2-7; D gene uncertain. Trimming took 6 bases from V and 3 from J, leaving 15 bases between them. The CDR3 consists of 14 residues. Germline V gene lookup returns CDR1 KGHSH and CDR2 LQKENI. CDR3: CASSPPEARYEQYF. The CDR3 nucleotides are TGTGCCAGCTCCCCTCCCGAAGCCCGCTACGAGCAGTACTTC. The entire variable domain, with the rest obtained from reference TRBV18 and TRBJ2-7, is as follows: NAGVMQNPRHLVRRRGQEARLRCSPMKGHSHVYWYRQLPEEGLKFMVYLQKENIIDESGMPKERFSAEFPKEGPSILRIQQVVRGDSAAYFCASSPPEARYEQYFGPGTRLTVT.

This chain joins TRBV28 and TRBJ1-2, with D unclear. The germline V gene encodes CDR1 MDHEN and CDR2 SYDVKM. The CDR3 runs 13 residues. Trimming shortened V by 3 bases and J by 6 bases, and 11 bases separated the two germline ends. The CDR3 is CASSLSLRDGYTF. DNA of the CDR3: TGTGCCAGCAGTTTGTCTCTCCGGGATGGCTACACCTTC.

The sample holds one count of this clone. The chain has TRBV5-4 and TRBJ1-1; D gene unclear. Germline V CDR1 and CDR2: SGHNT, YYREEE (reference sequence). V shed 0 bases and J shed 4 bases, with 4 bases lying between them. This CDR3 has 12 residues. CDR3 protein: CASSLDGTEAFF. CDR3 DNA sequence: TGTGCCAGCAGCTTGGACGGCACTGAAGCTTTCTTT.

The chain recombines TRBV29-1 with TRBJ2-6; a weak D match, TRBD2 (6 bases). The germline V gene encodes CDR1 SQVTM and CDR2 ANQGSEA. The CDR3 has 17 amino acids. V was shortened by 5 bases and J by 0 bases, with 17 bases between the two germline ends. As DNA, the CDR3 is TGCAGCGTTCGGCGGGACCCCATCAACTCTGGGGCCAACGTCCTGACTTTC. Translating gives CSVRRDPINSGANVLTF.

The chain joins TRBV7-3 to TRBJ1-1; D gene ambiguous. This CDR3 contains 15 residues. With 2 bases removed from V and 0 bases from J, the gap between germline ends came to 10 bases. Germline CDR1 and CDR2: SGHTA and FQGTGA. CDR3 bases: TGTGCCAGCAGCTTATATAACAGCATGAACACTGAAGCTTTCTTT. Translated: CASSLYNSMNTEAFF.

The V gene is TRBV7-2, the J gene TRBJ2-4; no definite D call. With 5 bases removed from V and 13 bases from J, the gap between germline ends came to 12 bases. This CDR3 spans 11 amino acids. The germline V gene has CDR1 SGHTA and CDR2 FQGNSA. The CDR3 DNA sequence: TGTGCCAGCAGCCTAGGCCGGCGCCAGTACTTC. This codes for CASSLGRRQYF.

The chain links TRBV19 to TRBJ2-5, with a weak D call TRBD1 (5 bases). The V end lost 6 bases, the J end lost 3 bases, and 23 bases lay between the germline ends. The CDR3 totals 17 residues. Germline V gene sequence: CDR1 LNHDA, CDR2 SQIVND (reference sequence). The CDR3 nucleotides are TGTGCCAGTAGGCGATCTCACCACGGACAATCTAAAGAGACCCAGTACTTC. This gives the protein CASRRSHHGQSKETQYF.

This chain's CDR3 is CASRWGIDSYEQYF. As DNA, the CDR3 is TGTGCCAGCAGGTGGGGTATAGACTCCTACGAGCAGTACTTC. This rearrangement joins TRBV6-1 to TRBJ2-7; D unclear. Trimming stripped 6 bases from V and 0 bases from J, with 12 bases between. The CDR3 is 14 amino acids. From germline, CDR1 is MNHNS and CDR2 SASEGT.

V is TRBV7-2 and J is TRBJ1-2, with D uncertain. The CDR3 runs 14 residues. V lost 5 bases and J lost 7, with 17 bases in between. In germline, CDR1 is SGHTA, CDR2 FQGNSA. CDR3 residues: CASSEESLSGGYTF. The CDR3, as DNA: TGTGCCAGCAGCGAAGAGAGCCTCAGCGGTGGCTACACCTTC.

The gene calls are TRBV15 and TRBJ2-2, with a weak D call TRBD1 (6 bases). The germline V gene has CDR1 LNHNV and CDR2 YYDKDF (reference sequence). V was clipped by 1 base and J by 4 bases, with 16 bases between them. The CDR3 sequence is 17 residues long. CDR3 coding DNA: TGTGCCACCAGCAGAGGTCCCTACAGGGCATTCACCGGGGAGCTGTTTTTT. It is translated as CATSRGPYRAFTGELFF.

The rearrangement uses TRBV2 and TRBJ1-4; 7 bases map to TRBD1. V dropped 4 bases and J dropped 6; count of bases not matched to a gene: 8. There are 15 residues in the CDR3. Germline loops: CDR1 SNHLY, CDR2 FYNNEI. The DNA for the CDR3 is TGTGCCAGCAGTGCCACCGGGACAGACTATGAAAAACTGTTTTTT. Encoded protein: CASSATGTDYEKLFF.

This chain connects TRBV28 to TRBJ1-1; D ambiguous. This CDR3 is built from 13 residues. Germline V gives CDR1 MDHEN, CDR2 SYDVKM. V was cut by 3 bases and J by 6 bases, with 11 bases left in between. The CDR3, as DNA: TGTGCCAGCAGTTTGCCGGCGGTCTCTGAAGCTTTCTTT. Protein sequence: CASSLPAVSEAFF.

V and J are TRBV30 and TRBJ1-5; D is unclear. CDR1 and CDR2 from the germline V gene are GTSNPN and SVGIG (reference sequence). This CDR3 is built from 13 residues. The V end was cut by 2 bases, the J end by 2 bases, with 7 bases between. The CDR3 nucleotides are TGTGCCTGGAGTTCGAGGGGCAATCAGCCCCAGCATTTT. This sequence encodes CAWSSRGNQPQHF.

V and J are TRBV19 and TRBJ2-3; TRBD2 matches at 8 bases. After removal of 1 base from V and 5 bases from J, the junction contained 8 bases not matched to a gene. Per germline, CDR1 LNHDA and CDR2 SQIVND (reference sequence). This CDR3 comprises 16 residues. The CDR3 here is CASSIAPGGPGDTQYF. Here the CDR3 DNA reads TGTGCCAGTAGTATAGCCCCGGGAGGGCCCGGAGATACGCAGTATTTT.